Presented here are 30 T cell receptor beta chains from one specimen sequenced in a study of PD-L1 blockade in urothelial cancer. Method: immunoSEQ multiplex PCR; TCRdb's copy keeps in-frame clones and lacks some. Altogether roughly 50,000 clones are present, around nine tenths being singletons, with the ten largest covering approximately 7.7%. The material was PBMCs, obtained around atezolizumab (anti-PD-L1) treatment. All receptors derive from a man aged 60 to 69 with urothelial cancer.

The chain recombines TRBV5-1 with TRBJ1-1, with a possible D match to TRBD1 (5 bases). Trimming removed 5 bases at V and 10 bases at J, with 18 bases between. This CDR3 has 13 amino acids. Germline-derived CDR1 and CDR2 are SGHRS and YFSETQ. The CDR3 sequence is CASSLRGGAAAFF. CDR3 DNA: TGCGCCAGCAGTTTAAGGGGAGGGGCTGCAGCTTTCTTT.

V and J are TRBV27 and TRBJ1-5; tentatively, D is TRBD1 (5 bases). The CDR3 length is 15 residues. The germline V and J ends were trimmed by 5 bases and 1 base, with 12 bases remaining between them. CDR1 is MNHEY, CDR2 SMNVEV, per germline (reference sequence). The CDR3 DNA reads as TGTGCCAGCAGTCCCCTTAGGGGAAGCAATCAGCCCCAGCATTTT. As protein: CASSPLRGSNQPQHF.

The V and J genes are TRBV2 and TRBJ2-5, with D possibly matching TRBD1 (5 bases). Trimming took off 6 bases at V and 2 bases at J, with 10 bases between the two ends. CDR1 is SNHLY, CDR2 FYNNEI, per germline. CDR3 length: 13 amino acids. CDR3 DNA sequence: TGTGCCAGCAGGGTCGACAGTCAAGAGACCCAGTACTTC. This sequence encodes CASRVDSQETQYF.

The CDR3 sequence: CASSQEWKEGVREPQHF. The CDR3, as DNA: TGCGCCAGCAGCCAAGAATGGAAGGAAGGGGTAAGGGAGCCCCAGCATTTT. The chain uses TRBV4-1 and TRBJ1-5; TRBD1 is a possible D gene (5 bases). The CDR3 contains 17 residues. Looked up from germline, CDR1 is MGHRA and CDR2 is YSYEKL. V gave up 0 bases and J gave up 8 bases, with 20 bases separating them.

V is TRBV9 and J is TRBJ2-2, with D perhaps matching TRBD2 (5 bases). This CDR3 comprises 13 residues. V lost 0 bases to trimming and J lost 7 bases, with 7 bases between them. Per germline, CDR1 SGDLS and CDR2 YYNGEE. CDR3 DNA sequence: TGTGCCAGCAGCGTAGATGCGGGCGGGGAGCTGTTTTTT. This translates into CASSVDAGGELFF.

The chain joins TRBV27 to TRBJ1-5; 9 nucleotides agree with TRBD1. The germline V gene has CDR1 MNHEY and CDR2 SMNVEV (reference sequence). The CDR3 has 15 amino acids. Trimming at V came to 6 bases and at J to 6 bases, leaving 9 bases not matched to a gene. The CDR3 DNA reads TGTGCCAGCAGCCCCCCCGGGACAGGGAGTCAGCCCCAGCATTTT. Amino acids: CASSPPGTGSQPQHF.

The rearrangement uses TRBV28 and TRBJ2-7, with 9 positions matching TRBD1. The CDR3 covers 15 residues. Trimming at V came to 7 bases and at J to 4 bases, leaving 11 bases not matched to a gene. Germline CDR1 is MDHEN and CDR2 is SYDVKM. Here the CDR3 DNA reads TGTGCCAGCACCTCTGGGGGACAGGGAAGTTACGAGCAGTACTTC. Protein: CASTSGGQGSYEQYF.

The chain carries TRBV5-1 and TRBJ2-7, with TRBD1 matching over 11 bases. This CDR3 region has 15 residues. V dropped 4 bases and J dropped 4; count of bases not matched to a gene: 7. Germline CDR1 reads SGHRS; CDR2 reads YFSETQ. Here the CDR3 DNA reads TGCGCCAGCAGCCGGGACGGGACAGGGGGGTACGAGCAGTACTTC. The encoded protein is CASSRDGTGGYEQYF.

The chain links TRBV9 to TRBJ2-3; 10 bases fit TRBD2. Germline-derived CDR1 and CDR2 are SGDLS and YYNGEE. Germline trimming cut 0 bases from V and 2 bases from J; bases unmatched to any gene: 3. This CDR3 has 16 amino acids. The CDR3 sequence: CASSVASGGVTDTQYF. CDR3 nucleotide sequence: TGTGCCAGCAGCGTAGCCAGCGGGGGGGTCACAGATACGCAGTATTTT. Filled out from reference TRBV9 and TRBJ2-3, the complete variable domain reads DSGVTQTPKHLITATGQRVTLRCSPRSGDLSVYWYQQSLDQGLQFLIQYYNGEERAKGNILERFSAQQFPDLHSELNLSSLELGDSALYFCASSVASGGVTDTQYFGPGTRLTVL.

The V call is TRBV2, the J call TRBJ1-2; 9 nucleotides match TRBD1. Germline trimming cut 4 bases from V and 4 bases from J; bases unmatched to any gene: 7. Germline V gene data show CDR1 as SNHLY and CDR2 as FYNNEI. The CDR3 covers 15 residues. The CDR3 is CASSVVGQGSYGYTF. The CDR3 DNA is TGTGCCAGCAGTGTCGTCGGACAGGGGAGCTATGGCTACACCTTC.

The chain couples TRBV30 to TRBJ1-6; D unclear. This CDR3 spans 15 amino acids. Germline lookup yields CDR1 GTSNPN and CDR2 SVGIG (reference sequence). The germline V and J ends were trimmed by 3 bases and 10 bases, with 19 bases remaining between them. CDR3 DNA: TGTGCCTGGAGGAGGGAAGGGCAGGTTCGCTCACCCCTCCACTTT. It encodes CAWRREGQVRSPLHF.

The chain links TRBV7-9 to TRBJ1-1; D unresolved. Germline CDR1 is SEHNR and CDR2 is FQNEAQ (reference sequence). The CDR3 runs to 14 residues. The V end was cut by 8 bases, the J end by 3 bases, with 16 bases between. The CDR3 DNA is TGTGCCAGCGGGCGTAGGGCGGGTCACACTGAAGCTTTCTTT. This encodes CASGRRAGHTEAFF. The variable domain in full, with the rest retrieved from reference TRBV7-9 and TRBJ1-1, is DTGVSQNPRHKITKRGQNVTFRCDPISEHNRLYWYRQTLGQGPEFLTYFQNEAQLEKSRLLSDRFSAERPKGSFSTLEIQRTEQGDSAMYLCASGRRAGHTEAFFGQGTRLTVV.

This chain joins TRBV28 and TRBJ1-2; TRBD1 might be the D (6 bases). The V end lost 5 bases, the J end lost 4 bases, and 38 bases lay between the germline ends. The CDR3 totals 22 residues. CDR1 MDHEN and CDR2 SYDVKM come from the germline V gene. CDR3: CASSLSTGFISPGSWGLYGYTF. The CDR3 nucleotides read TGTGCCAGCAGTCTCTCAACAGGGTTCATATCTCCTGGTTCGTGGGGTCTCTATGGCTACACCTTC.

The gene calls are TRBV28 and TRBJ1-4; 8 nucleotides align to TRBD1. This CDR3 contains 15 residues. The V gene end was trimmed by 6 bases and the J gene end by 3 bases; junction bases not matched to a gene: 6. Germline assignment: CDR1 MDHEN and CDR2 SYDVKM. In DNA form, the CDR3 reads TGTGCCAGCAGCGCACCAGGGGGCTCTAATGAAAAACTGTTTTTT. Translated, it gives CASSAPGGSNEKLFF.

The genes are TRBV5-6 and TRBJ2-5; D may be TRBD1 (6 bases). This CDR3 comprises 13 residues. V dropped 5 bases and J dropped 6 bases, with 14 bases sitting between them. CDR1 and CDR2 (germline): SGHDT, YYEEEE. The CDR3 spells CASRPTGIQTQYF. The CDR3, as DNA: TGTGCCAGCAGACCTACAGGGATACAGACCCAGTACTTC.

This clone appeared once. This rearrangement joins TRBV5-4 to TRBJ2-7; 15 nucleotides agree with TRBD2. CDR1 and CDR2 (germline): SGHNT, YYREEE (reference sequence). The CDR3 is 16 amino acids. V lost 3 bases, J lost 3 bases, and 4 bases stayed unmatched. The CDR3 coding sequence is TGTGCCAGCAGCTCGGGACTAGCGGGGGGAGTCTACGAGCAGTACTTC. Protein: CASSSGLAGGVYEQYF.

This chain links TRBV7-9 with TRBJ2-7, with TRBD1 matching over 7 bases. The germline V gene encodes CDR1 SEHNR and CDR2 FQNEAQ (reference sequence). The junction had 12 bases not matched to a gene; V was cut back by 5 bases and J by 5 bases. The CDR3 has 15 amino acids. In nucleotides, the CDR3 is TGTGCCAGCAGCCCCTTCTCGACAGGGAACAACGAGCAGTACTTC. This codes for CASSPFSTGNNEQYF.

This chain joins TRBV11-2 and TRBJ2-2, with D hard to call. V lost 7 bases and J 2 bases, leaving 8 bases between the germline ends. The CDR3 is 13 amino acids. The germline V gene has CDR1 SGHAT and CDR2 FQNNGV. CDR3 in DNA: TGTGCCAGCACTAGAGATAACACCGGGGAGCTGTTTTTT. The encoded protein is CASTRDNTGELFF. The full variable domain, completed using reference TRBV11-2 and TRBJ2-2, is EAGVAQSPRYKIIEKRQSVAFWCNPISGHATLYWYQQILGQGPKLLIQFQNNGVVDDSQLPKDRFSAERLKGVDSTLKIQPAKLEDSAVYLCASTRDNTGELFFGEGSRLTVL.

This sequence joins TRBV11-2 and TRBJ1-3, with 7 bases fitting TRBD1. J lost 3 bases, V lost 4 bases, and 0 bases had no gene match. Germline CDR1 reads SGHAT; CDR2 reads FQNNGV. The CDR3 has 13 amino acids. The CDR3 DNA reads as TGTGCCAGCAGCTCAGGGGGTGGAAACACCATATATTTT. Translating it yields CASSSGGGNTIYF.

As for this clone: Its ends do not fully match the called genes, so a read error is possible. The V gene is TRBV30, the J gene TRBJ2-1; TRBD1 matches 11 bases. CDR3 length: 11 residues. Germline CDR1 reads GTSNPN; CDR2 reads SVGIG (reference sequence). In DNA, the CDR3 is TGTGCCTGGAGTGGGACAGGGGGCTTGATCTTC. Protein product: CAWSGTGGLIF.

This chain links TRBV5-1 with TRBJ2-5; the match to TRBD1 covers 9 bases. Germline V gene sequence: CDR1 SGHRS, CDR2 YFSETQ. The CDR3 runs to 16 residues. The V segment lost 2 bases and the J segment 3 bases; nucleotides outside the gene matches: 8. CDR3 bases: TGCGCCAGCAGCTTAGTCCCGGGACAGGGAGAAGAGACCCAGTACTTC. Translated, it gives CASSLVPGQGEETQYF.

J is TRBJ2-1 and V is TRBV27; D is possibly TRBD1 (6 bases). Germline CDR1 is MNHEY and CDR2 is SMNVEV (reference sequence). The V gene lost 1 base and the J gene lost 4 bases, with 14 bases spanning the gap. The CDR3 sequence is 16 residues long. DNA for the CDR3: TGTGCCAGCAGTTTATTTCAGGGGTTGGGATACAATGAGCAGTTCTTC. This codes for CASSLFQGLGYNEQFF.

The CDR3, as DNA: TGTGCCTGGACGGGGAATTCCTACGAGCAGTACTTC. This sequence encodes CAWTGNSYEQYF. J is TRBJ2-7 and V is TRBV30; perhaps TRBD2 as D (5 bases). Trimming shortened V by 4 bases and J by 1 base, and 8 bases separated the two germline ends. Germline V lookup: CDR1 GTSNPN, CDR2 SVGIG (reference sequence). The CDR3 is 12 residues long. The full variable domain, its missing parts supplied by reference TRBV30 and TRBJ2-7, is SQTIHQWPATLVQPVGSPLSLECTVEGTSNPNLYWYRQAAGRGLQLLFYSVGIGQISSEVPQNLSASRPQDRQFILSSKKLLLSDSGFYLCAWTGNSYEQYFGPGTRLTVT.

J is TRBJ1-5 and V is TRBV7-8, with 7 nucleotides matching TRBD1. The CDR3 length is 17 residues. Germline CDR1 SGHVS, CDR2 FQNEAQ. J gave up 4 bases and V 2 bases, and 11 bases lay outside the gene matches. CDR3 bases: TGTGCCAGCAGCTTAAATGGAGGGACAGCGAAGAATCAGCCCCAGCATTTT. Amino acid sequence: CASSLNGGTAKNQPQHF.

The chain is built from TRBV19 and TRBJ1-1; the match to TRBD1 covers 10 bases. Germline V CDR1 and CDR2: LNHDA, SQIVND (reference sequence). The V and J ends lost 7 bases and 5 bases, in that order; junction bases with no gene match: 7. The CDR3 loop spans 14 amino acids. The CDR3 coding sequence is TGTGCCAGTATGGGGAGACAGGGGGCGACTGAAGCTTTCTTT. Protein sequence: CASMGRQGATEAFF.

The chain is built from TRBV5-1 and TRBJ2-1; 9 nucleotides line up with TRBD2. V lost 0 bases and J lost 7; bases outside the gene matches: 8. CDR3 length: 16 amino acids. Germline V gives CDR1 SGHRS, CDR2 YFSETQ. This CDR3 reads CASSLEPAGGFNEQFF. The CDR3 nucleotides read TGCGCCAGCAGCTTGGAGCCAGCGGGGGGTTTTAATGAGCAGTTCTTC.

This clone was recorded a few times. For the CDR3, the DNA is TGCGCCAGCAGCTCCCCTTTGCAGGGAAATAATTCACCCCTCCACTTT. Amino acid sequence: CASSSPLQGNNSPLHF. J is TRBJ1-6 and V is TRBV5-1; tentatively, D is TRBD1 (5 bases). Trimming stripped 3 bases from V and 5 bases from J, with 15 bases between. CDR3 length: 16 amino acids. Per the germline V gene, CDR1 is SGHRS and CDR2 is YFSETQ.

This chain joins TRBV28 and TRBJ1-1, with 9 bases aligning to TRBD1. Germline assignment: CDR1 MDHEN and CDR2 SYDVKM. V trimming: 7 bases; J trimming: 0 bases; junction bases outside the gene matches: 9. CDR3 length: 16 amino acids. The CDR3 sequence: CASTGTGFSVNTEAFF. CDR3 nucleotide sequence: TGTGCCAGCACCGGGACAGGGTTCTCCGTGAACACTGAAGCTTTCTTT.

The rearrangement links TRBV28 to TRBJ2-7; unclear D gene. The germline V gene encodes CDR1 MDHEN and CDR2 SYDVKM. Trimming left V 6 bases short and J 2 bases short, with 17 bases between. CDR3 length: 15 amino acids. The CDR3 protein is CASRPYPTETYEQYF. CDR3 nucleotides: TGTGCCAGCAGACCCTACCCCACAGAAACCTACGAGCAGTACTTC.

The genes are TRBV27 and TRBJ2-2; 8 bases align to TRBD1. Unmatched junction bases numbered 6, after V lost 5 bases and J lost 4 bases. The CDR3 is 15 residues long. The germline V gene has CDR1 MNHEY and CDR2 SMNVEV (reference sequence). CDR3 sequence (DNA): TGTGCCAGCAGTCGAGACAGGGGACCCACCGGGGAGCTGTTTTTT. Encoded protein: CASSRDRGPTGELFF.